The entry that follows covers one T cell receptor beta chain sequence. These data come from a study of blood T cell repertoires in COVID-19. Overall study context: Samples came from the United States, Italy and Spain, spanning acute and convalescent COVID-19. The analysed material was cDNA or gDNA that came from T cells, B-cell-depleted T cells, or PBMCs.

Trimming removed 7 bases at V and 13 bases at J, with 17 bases between. The CDR3 has 13 residues. In the study's own analysis: Researchers report that nucleated cell counts were estimated from reference gene primer amplification. Here immunoSEQ multiplex PCR was the method, and the copy in TCRdb shows in-frame clones only, minus some. V and J calls and clone size are copied from that table; D and trimming were computed from the DNA. The sample shows about 110,000 clones, roughly 76% of them seen only once. The material sequenced was peripheral blood. The sequence was collected from a woman in her 70s with acute or convalescent COVID-19. The chain couples TRBV12-3 or TRBV12-4 to TRBJ1-6; D might be TRBD1 (6 bases). CDR3 sequence (DNA): TGTGCCAGCACCCCGCGGGGGGGCGCCCCCCTCCACTTT. The encoded protein is CASTPRGGAPLHF.